This T cell receptor beta chain was captured by sequencing in a study of CD8+CD57+ T cells in acquired aplastic anemia. Study as a whole: The average for DNA from sorted CD4+ and CD8+ cells was about 2.9 ug.

Investigators profiled TCR beta VDJ and CDR3 from genomic DNA template. TCRdb reanalysed the reads using MiXCR and keeps one entry per CDR3 protein. The table lists approximately 380,000 distinct CDR3 sequences, 55% to 75% of them singletons. Study-level results: Between patients and controls, CD8+ Simpson's diversity did not vary significantly. Overlapping CD8+ CDR3 repertoires of patients and controls contained under 35 shared sequences.

This clonotype was counted between two and nine times. Its antigen is not known. At one boundary the junction diverges from the germline segment, which might be a read error. This TCR derives from a human donor in good health, serving as a control. Sequencing used sorted CD4+, CD8+, or CD8+CD57+ T cells (not recorded which) from PBMCs.

The CDR3 DNA is TGCAGTGCTCGCCGGGACACTTCAAGGGTCTTT. This encodes CSARRDTSRVF. The rearrangement joins TRBV20-1 to TRBJ1-1; D is possibly TRBD1 (6 bases). The germline gives CDR1 DFQATT, CDR2 SNEGSKA (reference sequence). This CDR3 has 11 residues.